The TCR beta chain described here comes from a study of T cell responses to AZD1222 COVID-19 vaccine. V dropped 8 bases and J dropped 12 bases, with 22 bases sitting between them. CDR3 size: 13 residues. Study-wide results and limits: Most donors were white British and more were female, and clonal diversity was possibly underestimated. Two AZD1222 doses significantly raised spike-specific TCR breadth and depth over controls. Mapped onto spike, vaccine-associated CD4 TCRs spanned it and were dominant at 160-218 and 743-854. No day 14 peak samples; only post-peak repertoires were characterized.

Comment on this clone: The antigen is unknown.

Method: immunoSEQ multiplex PCR; TCRdb's copy keeps in-frame clones and lacks some. The top ten clones hold 6.5% of a sample with 70,000 or so clones, approximately 83% of them seen once. The chain is built from TRBV23-1 and TRBJ1-2, with D unresolved. TRBV23-1 falls under the ORF class, with uncertain function. Here the sequenced sample was peripheral blood, taken 28 days after the second AZD1222 dose. This clonotype was sampled from an adult who received the AZD1222 COVID-19 vaccine. The CDR3 DNA sequence: TGCGCCAGCGCCTACCCATCCTGGTTTCGGCACACCTTC. Its protein is CASAYPSWFRHTF.